This T cell receptor (beta chain) is from a study of T cell responses to AZD1222 COVID-19 vaccine. General observations from the study: Reportedly, nearly half of unique spike TCRs recognized epitopes outside B.1.351/B.1.1.7 mutations.

Germline-derived CDR1 and CDR2 are KGHSH and LQKENI. The germline V and J ends were trimmed by 3 bases and 4 bases, with 9 bases remaining between them. The CDR3 spans 14 residues. In the case of this clone: Its antigen remains unknown.

Profiling relied on immunoSEQ multiplex PCR, and the TCRdb table lists in-frame clones only, not all of them. Of 250,000 to 300,000 clones listed, 90% to 95% were seen once; the top ten hold around 0.5%. The J gene is TRBJ1-4, the V gene TRBV18; D gene uncertain. This receptor was taken from an adult who received the AZD1222 COVID-19 vaccine. The sample in question was peripheral blood, obtained 28 days after the second AZD1222 dose. CDR3: CASSPAGVNEKLFF. CDR3 in DNA: TGTGCCAGCTCACCGGCCGGGGTTAATGAAAAACTGTTTTTT.